The sequence of this T cell receptor beta chain was determined in a study of blood T cell repertoires in COVID-19. Across the study: Acute and convalescent COVID-19 samples came from the United States, Italy and Spain.

Germline assignment: CDR1 SGHKS and CDR2 YYEKEE (reference sequence). CDR3 size: 17 residues. Trimming stripped 0 bases from V and 2 bases from J, with 12 bases between. In the source study's methods: The authors estimated nucleated cell counts from reference gene primer amplification. The assay was immunoSEQ multiplex PCR, and TCRdb's table has in-frame clones only and misses some. The D gene and trimming were derived from the DNA, and the V and J assignments and clone size from that table. The table includes around 280,000 clones, approximately 83% detected once. Sequencing was done on a sample of peripheral blood. The chain is built from TRBV5-5 and TRBJ2-6; the D gene is possibly TRBD1 (6 bases). The TCR sequence derives from a woman in her twenties or thirties who had recovered from COVID-19. The CDR3 is CASSLEAGVTGANVLTF. The CDR3 DNA sequence: TGTGCCAGCAGCTTGGAGGCAGGGGTCACTGGGGCCAACGTCCTGACTTTC.